This T cell receptor (beta chain) was found in a study of cytomegalovirus exposure and HLA in healthy donors. Findings and caveats of the study: Confirmation was obtained in vitro that a few CMV-associated chains are specific for CMV antigens. The study had only CMV serostatus as immune exposure information.

Notes on this clone: Antigen unknown.

This PCR relied on a set of 60 Vbeta primers and 13 Jbeta primers. The table came from immunoSEQ multiplex PCR; TCRdb's copy has only in-frame clones and leaves some out. The table lists some 160,000 clones, roughly 84% of them singletons, with under 2% in the top ten. The sequenced material came from PBMCs. The receptor was derived from a man between 18 and 29 years old in good health and CMV-seronegative.

CDR3 bases: TGCGCCAGCAGCCCCCTACCCACAGATACGCAGTATTTT. Its protein product is CASSPLPTDTQYF. The chain joins TRBV5-1 to TRBJ2-3; D is uncertain. V was pared by 4 bases and J by 2 bases, with 8 bases between. CDR3 length: 13 amino acids. Germline CDR1 and CDR2: SGHRS and YFSETQ.